This TCR beta chain derives from a study of shared clonotypes between healthy human individuals (dated by TCRdb to about 2020). Turning to the overall study: The cohort comprised a couple of women and three men aged 18 to 49 years. To increase sequencing depth and limit assay-specific biases, different laboratories used diverse techniques to prepare libraries and sequence TCR repertoires. Between about 0.9 and 8.9 billion PBMCs per donor were obtained by leukapheresis. To estimate repertoire size and how much clonotypes are shared between individuals, the study performed deep sequencing of blood TCR repertoires from roughly five healthy adults. For each donor, three plates each were used for CD4 naive and CD4 memory, two plates were used for CD8 naive, and one plate was used for CD8 memory. Findings and caveats that apply to the study as a whole: Clonotypes shared by all four sorted-subset donors showed higher generation probabilities than non-shared clonotypes. Larger estimated clonotype richness was generally found for naive subsets than for memory subsets. Pairwise subsampling indicated that sequencing depth was expected to affect the degree of clonotype sharing among donors. Only blood was sampled, and tissue TCR repertoires likely differ from those in blood. Because the study included only a small number of donors, the genetic and exposure-history diversity represented was limited. Even with the large sequencing depth, rarefaction of the sorted-subset datasets indicated that sequencing was incomplete. Approximately 5% of naive CD4, 3% to 3.5% of naive CD8, roughly 2.4% of memory CD4, and 0.4% of memory CD8 clonotypes were shared across four donors.

TCR CDR3 regions were amplified from genomic DNA by multiplex PCR using the deep immunoSEQ assay. Genomic DNA extracted from each cell subset was distributed evenly over all wells of several immunoSEQ 96-well plates, and each plate served as one replicate. For sorted subsets, about 0.2 ug genomic DNA, equal to some 28,000 T cell genomes, was loaded into each replicate PCR. The purified libraries were quantified using a Qubit 3.0 fluorometer, sized with a Bioanalyzer 2100, and then quantified again using the KAPA Library Quantification kit. Every immunoSEQ 96-well plate was sequenced on a dedicated single-read 150-cycle Illumina NextSeq 550 flow cell. On the authors' methods: Because the immunoSEQ output included only junctional sequences and no quality scores, the filtering could not be the same as the filtering used for full-length reads. Sequences were annotated with PyIR, a Python wrapper for IgBLAST v1.9, using IMGT germline references to assign V/J genes and CDR3. Reads with weak V/J assignments (E-value above 1e-6), missing CDR3, stop codons, out-of-frame junctions, or ambiguous translated residues were removed. A V3J clonotype was defined by an identical inferred V gene, J gene, and CDR3 amino acid sequence. Percentage overlap between repertoires was computed as shared unique clonotypes divided by the size of the smaller repertoire. Repertoire richness was assessed with RTK rarefaction, the Chao1 estimator, and Recon v2.1 estimates of unobserved clonotypes. Generation probabilities for all TCRbeta clonotypes obtained by the gDNA method from a handful of donors were computed using OLGA. Held by TCRdb, this immuneACCESS table contains in-frame sequences only and omits some clones. Under half of the omission traces to an unresolved V gene where checked; the cause of the rest is unknown. Clonal size and the V and J genes are those of that table, whereas D and trimming came from the DNA. For this sample there are around 2.3 million clones; almost 96% appear just once. The top ten clonotypes cover over 0.1% of the sample.

From the germline V gene, CDR1 is SGHAT and CDR2 is FQNNGV. Including the terminal cysteine and phenylalanine, the CDR3 comprises 15 residues. CDR3 DNA is the only sequence kept; it has 45 bases, read in frame from the first base. V is pared back by 4 bases and J by 7 bases, with 16 bases lying between the germline termini. This clone was seen just once. Its antigen target is currently unknown. Within one base of it there is no much larger clone, and no base qualities were kept. Donors were healthy HIV-negative adults with no recently reported acute infections or vaccinations. Every donor was a Caucasian adult residing in Nashville, Tennessee, USA. Magnetic negative selection was used to enrich CD4+ T cells, after which naive cells were positively selected on CD45RA and the negative fraction became the memory subset. Blood was obtained by leukapheresis, after which PBMCs were separated by Ficoll-Histopaque density gradient centrifugation and cryopreserved in liquid nitrogen vapor phase. Purity and quantity of every magnetically sorted T cell population were checked by analytical flow cytometry. Genomic DNA was isolated from each sorted fraction and quantified by UV absorbance on a Nanodrop 2000c.

Recombination connected TRBV11-2 to TRBJ2-2; the D region may be TRBD1 or TRBD2, each matching 5 bases equally. Sequenced material: naive CD4+ T cells sorted from blood. What this sample's cell subset or site label stands for: CD45RA+ positively selected. The source is a man aged 18 to 30 in good health. The DNA is as follows: TGTGCCAGCAGCTCCCTGGGGACGCCCGGCGGGGAGCTGTTTTTT. Translated, it reads CASSSLGTPGGELFF.